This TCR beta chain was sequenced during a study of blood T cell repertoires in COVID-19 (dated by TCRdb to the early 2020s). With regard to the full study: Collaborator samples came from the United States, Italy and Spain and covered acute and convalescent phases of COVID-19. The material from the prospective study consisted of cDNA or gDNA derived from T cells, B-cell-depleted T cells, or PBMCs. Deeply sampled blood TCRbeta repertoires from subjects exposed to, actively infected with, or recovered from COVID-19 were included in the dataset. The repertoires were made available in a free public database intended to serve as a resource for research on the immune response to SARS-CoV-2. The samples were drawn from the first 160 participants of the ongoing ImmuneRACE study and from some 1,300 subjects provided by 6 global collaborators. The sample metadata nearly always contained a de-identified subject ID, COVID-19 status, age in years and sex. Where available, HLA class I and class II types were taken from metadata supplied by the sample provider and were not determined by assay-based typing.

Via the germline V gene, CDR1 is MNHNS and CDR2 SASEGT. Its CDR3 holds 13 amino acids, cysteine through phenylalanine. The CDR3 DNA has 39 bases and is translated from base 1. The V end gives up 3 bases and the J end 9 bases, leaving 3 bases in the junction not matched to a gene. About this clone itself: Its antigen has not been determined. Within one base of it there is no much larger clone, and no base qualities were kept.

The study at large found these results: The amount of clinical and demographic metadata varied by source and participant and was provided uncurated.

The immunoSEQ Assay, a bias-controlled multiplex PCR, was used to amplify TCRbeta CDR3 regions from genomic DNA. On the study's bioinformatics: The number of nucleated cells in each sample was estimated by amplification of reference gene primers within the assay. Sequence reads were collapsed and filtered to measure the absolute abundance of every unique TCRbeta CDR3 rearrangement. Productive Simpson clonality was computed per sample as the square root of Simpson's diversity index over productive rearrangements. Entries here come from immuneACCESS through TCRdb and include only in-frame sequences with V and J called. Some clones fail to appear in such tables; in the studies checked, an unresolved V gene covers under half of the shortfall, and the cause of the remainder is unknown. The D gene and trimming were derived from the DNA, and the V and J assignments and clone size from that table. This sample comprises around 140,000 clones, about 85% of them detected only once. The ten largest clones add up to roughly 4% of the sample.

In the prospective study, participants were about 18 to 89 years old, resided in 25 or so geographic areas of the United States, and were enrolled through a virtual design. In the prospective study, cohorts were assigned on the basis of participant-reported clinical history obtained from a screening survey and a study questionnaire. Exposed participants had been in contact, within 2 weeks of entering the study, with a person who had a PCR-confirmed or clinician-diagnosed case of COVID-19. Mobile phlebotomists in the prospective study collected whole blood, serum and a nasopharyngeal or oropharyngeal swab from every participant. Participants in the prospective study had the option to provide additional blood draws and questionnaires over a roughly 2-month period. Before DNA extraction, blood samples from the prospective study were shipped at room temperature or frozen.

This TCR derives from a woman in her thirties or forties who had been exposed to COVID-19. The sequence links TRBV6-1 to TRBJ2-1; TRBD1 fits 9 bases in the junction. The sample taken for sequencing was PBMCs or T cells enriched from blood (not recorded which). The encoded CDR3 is CASSEDRGFEQFF. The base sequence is TGTGCCAGCAGTGAGGACAGGGGATTTGAGCAGTTCTTC.